The rows below give T cell receptor beta chains drawn from one sample of a study of T cell responses to AZD1222 COVID-19 vaccine. Sequenced by immunoSEQ multiplex PCR; TCRdb stores in-frame clones only, minus some. Of approximately 110,000 clones detected, about 88% appear once; the ten largest clones hold about 4.2%. Source: peripheral blood, taken on day 0 of AZD1222 vaccination. These TCRs come from an adult in good health. Each CDR3 is given with its conserved first and last residue. Rows may omit the clone size; those that give it use once, few, many or a size class.

v_call	clone_size	j_call	cdr3_aa
TRBV2	-	TRBJ2-1	CASRTSDRANEQFF
TRBV11-2	-	TRBJ2-1	CASSPFRDRDYSGSGQFF
TRBV12-3/TRBV12-4	-	TRBJ1-2	CASSLSQSWGYTF
TRBV5-1	few	TRBJ2-7	CASRVRDIDEQYF
TRBV28	-	TRBJ1-2	CASSQGDRAGYTF
TRBV10-3	few	TRBJ2-2	CAINPSGGLNTGELFF
TRBV27	-	TRBJ2-2	CASSLIGPGELFF
TRBV6-5	-	TRBJ2-3	CASRRGTTSTDTQYF
TRBV7-3	-	TRBJ1-3	CASSLRIWLGPVLSGNTIYF
TRBV6-2/TRBV6-3	-	TRBJ1-6	CASSYSPRQLYNSPLHF
TRBV10-3	-	TRBJ2-1	CAISESDLAGYSYNEQFF
TRBV24-1	-	TRBJ2-2	CATSDSGQGDHTGELFF
TRBV30	-	TRBJ2-3	CACKWGQGPDTQYF
TRBV27	-	TRBJ2-5	CASSLTSGWETQYF
TRBV6-2/TRBV6-3	-	TRBJ2-2	CASSWILPGGWAGELFF
TRBV4-2	once	TRBJ1-1	CASSQTATVEAFF
TRBV10-3	once	TRBJ1-1	CAISELGSPWAEAFF
TRBV18	-	TRBJ1-2	CASSPPDLQGYTF
TRBV27	-	TRBJ2-2	CASSVVPGTGKAGELFF
TRBV6-5	-	TRBJ1-2	CASSPAGANYGYTF
TRBV9	once	TRBJ1-2	CASSALPSDRHYGYTF
TRBV9	-	TRBJ2-2	CASSALGGFRGELFF
TRBV18	-	TRBJ1-1	CASRGGPNTEAFF
TRBV27	-	TRBJ1-1	CASSGGAGEAFF
TRBV5-1	-	TRBJ1-6	CASSNSNSPLHF
TRBV27	-	TRBJ2-5	CASSWSAYQETQYF
TRBV29-1	-	TRBJ1-1	CSVVRWLNTEAFF
TRBV11-2	-	TRBJ1-5	CASSLNRGSNQPQHF
TRBV7-8	-	TRBJ1-6	CASSLSPPESPLHF
TRBV6-5	-	TRBJ2-7	CASSYSTSGGLEQYF
TRBV18	-	TRBJ2-3	CASSPWTGTDTQYF
TRBV13	once	TRBJ2-7	CASSLVVGAGASASEQYF
TRBV28	-	TRBJ1-1	CASSPPYTEAFF
TRBV4-1	-	TRBJ2-1	CASSPPPRSSYNEQFF
TRBV3-1/TRBV3-2	-	TRBJ1-6	CASSQSSIRSGSPLHF
TRBV11-3	once	TRBJ2-1	CASTLTGDTYNEQFF